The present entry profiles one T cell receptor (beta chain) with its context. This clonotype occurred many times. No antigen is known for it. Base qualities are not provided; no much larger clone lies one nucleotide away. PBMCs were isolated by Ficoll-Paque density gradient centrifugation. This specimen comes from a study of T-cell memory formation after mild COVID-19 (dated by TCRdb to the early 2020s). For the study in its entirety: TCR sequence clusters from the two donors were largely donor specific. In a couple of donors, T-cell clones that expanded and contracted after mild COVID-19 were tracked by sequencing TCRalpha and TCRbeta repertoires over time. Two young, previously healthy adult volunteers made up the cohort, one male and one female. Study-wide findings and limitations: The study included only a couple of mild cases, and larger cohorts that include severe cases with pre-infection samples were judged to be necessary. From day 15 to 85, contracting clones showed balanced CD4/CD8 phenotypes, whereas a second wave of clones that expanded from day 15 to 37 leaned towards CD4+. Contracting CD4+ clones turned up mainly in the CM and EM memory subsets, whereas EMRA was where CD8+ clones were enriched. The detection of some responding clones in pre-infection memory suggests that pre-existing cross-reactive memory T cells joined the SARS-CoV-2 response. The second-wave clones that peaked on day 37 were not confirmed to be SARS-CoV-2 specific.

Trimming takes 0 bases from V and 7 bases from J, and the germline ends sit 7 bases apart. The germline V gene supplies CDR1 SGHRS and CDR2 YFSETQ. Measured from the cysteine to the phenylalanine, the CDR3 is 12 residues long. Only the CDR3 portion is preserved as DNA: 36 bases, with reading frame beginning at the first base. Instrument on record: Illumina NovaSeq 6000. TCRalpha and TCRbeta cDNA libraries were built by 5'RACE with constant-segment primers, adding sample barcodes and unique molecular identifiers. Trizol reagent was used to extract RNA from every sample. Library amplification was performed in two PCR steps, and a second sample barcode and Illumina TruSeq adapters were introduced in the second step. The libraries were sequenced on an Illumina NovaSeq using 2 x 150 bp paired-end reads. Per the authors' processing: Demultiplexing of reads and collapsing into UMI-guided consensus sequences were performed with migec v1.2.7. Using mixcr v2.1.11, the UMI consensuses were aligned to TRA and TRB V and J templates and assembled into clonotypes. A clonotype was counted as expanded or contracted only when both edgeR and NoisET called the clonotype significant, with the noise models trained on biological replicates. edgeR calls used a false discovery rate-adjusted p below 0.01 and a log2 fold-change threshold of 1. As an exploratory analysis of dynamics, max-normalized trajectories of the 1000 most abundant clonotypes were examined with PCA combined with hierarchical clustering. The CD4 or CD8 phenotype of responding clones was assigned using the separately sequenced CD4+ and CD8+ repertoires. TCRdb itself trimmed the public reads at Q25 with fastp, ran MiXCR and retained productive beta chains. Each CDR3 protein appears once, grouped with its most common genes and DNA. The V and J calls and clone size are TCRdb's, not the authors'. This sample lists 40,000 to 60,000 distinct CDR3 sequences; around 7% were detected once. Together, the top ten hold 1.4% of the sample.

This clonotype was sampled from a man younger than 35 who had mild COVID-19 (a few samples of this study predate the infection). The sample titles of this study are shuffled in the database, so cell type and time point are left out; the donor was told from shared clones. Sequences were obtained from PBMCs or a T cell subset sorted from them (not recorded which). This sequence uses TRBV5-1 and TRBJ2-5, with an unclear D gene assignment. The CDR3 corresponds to CASSLEGGTQYF. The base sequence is TGCGCCAGCAGCTTGGAAGGTGGGACCCAGTACTTC.